The text below deals with one T cell receptor beta chain. Profiling relied on immunoSEQ multiplex PCR, and the TCRdb table lists in-frame clones only, not all of them. The sample records 250,000 to 400,000 clones, roughly 90% being singletons. These data originate in a study of blood T cell repertoires in COVID-19. Whole-study context: Acute and convalescent COVID-19 samples came from the United States, Italy and Spain. From T cells, B-cell-depleted T cells, or PBMCs came the material, which was cDNA or gDNA.

The Seattle site enrolled patients during active infection and followed them longitudinally. J lost 5 bases, V lost 3 bases, and 8 bases had no gene match. The V gene's germline CDR1 is SGHDT and CDR2 YYEEEE. This CDR3 has 15 residues. This sequence joins TRBV5-6 and TRBJ1-1; 9 positions agree with TRBD1. The clonotype was recovered from a woman in her 30s with COVID-19, enrolled during active disease. Sample: peripheral blood. The chain's CDR3 is CASSWGTGRGTEAFF. The DNA of the CDR3 is TGTGCCAGCAGCTGGGGGACAGGGAGGGGAACTGAAGCTTTCTTT.